Listed below are T cell receptor beta chains from one sample, sequenced in a study of blood T cells in healthy people across ages. MiXCR, applied by TCRdb to the 5' RACE reads, yields one record per CDR3 protein. The sample records over 950,000 distinct CDR3 sequences, roughly two fifths being singletons. Sequenced material: blood. All receptors derive from a man younger than 35 in good health. Each CDR3 is given with its conserved first and last residue. A D gene is named only where the DNA matches it firmly. Only some rows state a clone size, as once, few, many or a class for expanded clones.

V gene,J gene,clone size,D gene,CDR3 protein,CDR3 DNA
TRBV29-1,TRBJ1-2,NA,TRBD1,CSVDTGGGGGYTF,TGCAGCGTGGACACAGGGGGGGGAGGTGGCTACACCTTC
TRBV7-8,TRBJ1-6,few,NA,CASSLGRLNSPLHF,TGTGCCAGCAGCTTGGGACGGCTTAATTCACCCCTCCACTTT
TRBV6-5,TRBJ1-2,NA,NA,CASSYSYGYGFYGYTF,TGTGCCAGCAGTTACTCGTACGGCTATGGGTTCTATGGCTACACCTTC
TRBV7-9,TRBJ1-4,many,NA,CASSFNEKLFF,TGTGCCAGCAGTTTTAATGAAAAACTGTTTTTT
TRBV27,TRBJ1-5,many,NA,CASRPSGLFQPQHF,TGTGCCAGCAGGCCTTCAGGGCTCTTTCAGCCCCAGCATTTT
TRBV5-1,TRBJ2-4,NA,NA,CTSSPSYAGTLNIQYF,TGCACCAGCAGCCCAAGTTATGCAGGGACGCTAAACATTCAGTACTTC
TRBV25-1,TRBJ1-4,NA,NA,CASSEYLDGATNEKLFF,TGTGCCAGCAGTGAATATTTAGATGGGGCAACTAATGAAAAACTGTTTTTT
TRBV9,TRBJ1-2,few,NA,CASSAAMGAGYTF,TGTGCCAGCAGCGCGGCAATGGGGGCAGGCTACACCTTC
TRBV6-6,TRBJ1-2,NA,NA,CASTSDRLTNYGYTF,TGTGCCAGCACTTCGGACAGACTAACTAACTATGGCTACACCTTC
TRBV20-1,TRBJ2-1,NA,NA,CSATQYNEQFF,TGCAGTGCTACCCAATACAATGAGCAGTTCTTC
TRBV27,TRBJ1-2,NA,NA,CASSLTGNGGYGYTF,TGTGCCAGCAGTCTCACAGGGAATGGGGGGTATGGCTACACCTTC
TRBV5-1,TRBJ2-5,NA,NA,CASSLAVGTETQYF,TGCGCCAGCAGCTTGGCCGTGGGTACAGAGACCCAGTACTTC
TRBV20-1,TRBJ2-7,NA,NA,CSSGGVTSYEQYF,TGCAGCTCAGGAGGGGTCACCTCCTACGAGCAGTACTTC
TRBV7-9,TRBJ1-1,NA,NA,CASSLFVYDRLNTEAFF,TGTGCCAGCAGCTTATTTGTCTATGACAGATTGAACACTGAAGCTTTCTTT
TRBV27,TRBJ1-2,NA,NA,CASSLVGRPQYGYTF,TGTGCCAGCAGTTTAGTGGGCAGGCCACAATATGGCTACACCTTC
TRBV12-3/TRBV12-4,TRBJ2-5,NA,TRBD1,CASSFIVGQGYNEQYF,TGTGCCAGCAGTTTCATTGTGGGACAGGGATACAATGAGCAGTACTTC
TRBV27,TRBJ2-5,few,TRBD1,CASSVGQGGYETQYF,TGTGCCAGCAGTGTGGGACAGGGGGGATATGAGACCCAGTACTTC
TRBV10-3,TRBJ2-3,NA,NA,CAISQIHQDTQYF,TGTGCCATCAGTCAAATACATCAGGATACGCAGTATTTT
TRBV21-1,TRBJ1-1,NA,NA,CASSKKGSPYSLNTEAFF,TGTGCCAGCAGCAAAAAGGGCAGTCCCTACTCATTGAACACTGAAGCTTTCTTT
TRBV28,TRBJ2-5,NA,TRBD1,CASRTDREGRETQYF,TGTGCCAGCAGGACCGACAGGGAAGGGCGAGAGACCCAGTACTTC
TRBV12-3/TRBV12-4,TRBJ1-4,few,NA,CASSLRTGIGKLFF,TGTGCCAGCAGCCTTAGAACAGGGATCGGAAAACTGTTTTTT
TRBV5-1,TRBJ1-1,NA,TRBD1,CASTGTDLNTEAFF,TGCGCCAGCACCGGGACAGATTTGAACACTGAAGCTTTCTTT
TRBV28,TRBJ2-1,few,TRBD2,CASSPFRGGLNEQFF,TGTGCCAGCAGTCCTTTCCGGGGGGGCCTCAATGAGCAGTTCTTC
TRBV28,TRBJ2-3,many,TRBD1,CASSPGQGGTDTQYF,TGTGCCAGCAGTCCCGGACAGGGCGGCACAGATACGCAGTATTTT
TRBV7-2,TRBJ2-5,NA,NA,CASSPGWGDNEQYF,TGTGCCAGCAGCCCCGGCTGGGGTGACAATGAGCAGTACTTC
TRBV6-1,TRBJ2-5,NA,NA,CASSEARVGTYKQYF,TGTGCCAGCAGTGAAGCACGGGTTGGAACCTACAAGCAGTACTTC
TRBV5-1,TRBJ2-1,NA,TRBD2,CASSGSGGPYNEQFF,TGCGCCAGCAGCGGCAGCGGGGGGCCTTACAATGAGCAGTTCTTC
TRBV12-3/TRBV12-4,TRBJ2-3,NA,NA,CASSLVGRGTDTQYF,TGTGCCAGCAGTTTAGTGGGACGGGGAACAGATACGCAGTATTTT
TRBV20-1,TRBJ1-2,NA,TRBD1,CSAPPGTGDYGYTF,TGCAGTGCTCCCCCCGGGACAGGAGACTATGGCTACACCTTC
TRBV3-1,TRBJ2-2,NA,NA,CASSQGAVGNTGELFF,TGTGCCAGCAGCCAAGGGGCAGTCGGAAACACCGGGGAGCTGTTTTTT
TRBV15,TRBJ2-5,NA,TRBD1,CATSRDDRDQETQYF,TGTGCCACCAGCAGGGACGACAGGGACCAAGAGACCCAGTACTTC
TRBV20-1,TRBJ2-3,few,NA,CSARLHPGWGTDTQYF,TGCAGTGCTAGGCTTCACCCGGGGTGGGGCACAGATACGCAGTATTTT
TRBV5-4,TRBJ2-3,NA,NA,CASSVEAVTDTQYF,TGTGCCAGCAGCGTGGAAGCCGTCACAGATACGCAGTATTTT
TRBV2,TRBJ2-5,NA,NA,CASRPKTGGSETQYF,TGTGCCAGCAGACCAAAAACTGGGGGCTCAGAGACCCAGTACTTC
TRBV4-3,TRBJ2-1,NA,TRBD2,CASSPGRRGYNEQFF,TGCGCCAGCAGCCCGGGTCGGCGGGGGTACAATGAGCAGTTCTTC
TRBV7-2,TRBJ2-7,once,NA,CASSYRGGGGSNYEQYF,TGTGCCAGCAGCTACCGGGGAGGGGGCGGATCTAACTACGAGCAGTACTTC
TRBV3-1,TRBJ1-5,few,NA,CASSPLGYQPQHF,TGTGCCAGCAGCCCCCTGGGATATCAGCCCCAGCATTTT
TRBV12-3/TRBV12-4,TRBJ2-5,few,NA,CASSLRDITQYF,TGTGCCAGCAGTTTGAGAGACATCACCCAGTACTTC
TRBV12-3/TRBV12-4,TRBJ1-1,NA,NA,CANSPGHSNTEAFF,TGTGCCAACAGCCCGGGACACTCGAACACTGAAGCTTTCTTT
TRBV12-3/TRBV12-4,TRBJ2-5,NA,TRBD2,CASSFLSGLAGPYLGETQYF,TGTGCCAGCAGTTTTCTTTCGGGACTAGCGGGGCCCTACTTGGGAGAGACCCAGTACTTC
TRBV7-2,TRBJ2-3,few,NA,CASSSVPGESTDTQYF,TGTGCCAGCAGCTCTGTTCCGGGGGAAAGCACAGATACGCAGTATTTT
TRBV9,TRBJ2-5,few,NA,CASSPRQEFQETQYF,TGTGCCAGCAGCCCCAGACAGGAGTTCCAAGAGACCCAGTACTTC
TRBV5-1,TRBJ2-2,NA,NA,CASRVSHTGELFF,TGCGCCAGCAGGGTATCCCACACCGGGGAGCTGTTTTTT
TRBV6-5,TRBJ1-1,NA,NA,CASSYSADPHTEAFF,TGTGCCAGCAGTTACTCGGCAGACCCCCACACTGAAGCTTTCTTT